This TCR beta chain was sequenced for a study of blood T cell repertoires in COVID-19. Study-wide context: COVID-19 samples from acute and convalescent phases originated in the United States, Italy and Spain. Sources were T cells, B-cell-depleted T cells, or PBMCs; the material itself was cDNA or gDNA.

Original processing notes: Reference gene primer amplification in the assay estimated nucleated cell counts. Assay: immunoSEQ multiplex PCR; the TCRdb copy retains only in-frame clones and omits some. V, J and clone size are those of that table, while D and trimming were read from the DNA. The profile shows 380,000 or so clones, 89% of them singletons. The CDR3 has 17 residues. Germline CDR1 is GTSNPN and CDR2 is SVGIG (reference sequence). The V gene end was trimmed by 2 bases and the J gene end by 0 bases; junction bases not matched to a gene: 10. The TCR was taken from a man aged 35 to 55 with acute or convalescent COVID-19. Sequenced sample: peripheral blood. The rearrangement links TRBV30 to TRBJ1-3; TRBD1 matches at 7 bases. The DNA for the CDR3 is TGTGCCTGGAGTCACAGGACAGGCGGTTTCTCTGGAAACACCATATATTTT. Its protein product is CAWSHRTGGFSGNTIYF.